Listed here is a single T cell receptor (beta chain). Its antigen is currently unknown. The record originates from a study of OX40 agonist ivuxolimab in advanced cancers. Overall study context: Patients were dosed with the agonistic anti-OX40 (CD134) antibody ivuxolimab. Study observations and caveats: In general, CD8+ T cells held more expanded clones than CD4+ did, on average. Compared with others, partial responders at 0.1-3.0 mg/kg displayed clonal expansion among the lowest. Clonal expansion was seen in CD4+ and CD8+ blood T cells by week 6 at 0.1 to 3.0 mg/kg.

Profiled with immunoSEQ multiplex PCR; TCRdb holds only in-frame clones, not every one. The data show approximately 52,000 clones, approximately 84% seen once. Trimming took off 5 bases at V and 0 bases at J, with 14 bases between the two ends. Germline loops: CDR1 LNHDA, CDR2 SQIVND (reference sequence). This CDR3 contains 17 residues. This receptor was obtained from an adult with an advanced solid tumor such as melanoma, head and neck, liver or kidney cancer. The J gene is TRBJ2-6, the V gene TRBV19, with D perhaps TRBD2 (6 bases). Source: CD4+ or CD8+ T cells sorted from blood, taken in a trial of the OX40 agonist ivuxolimab. CDR3 bases: TGTGCCAGTAGTGCGCTAGCGTACCCCTCTGGGGCCAACGTCCTGACTTTC. This encodes CASSALAYPSGANVLTF.